This T cell receptor beta chain was identified in a study of T-cell memory formation after mild COVID-19. The germline V gene has CDR1 LNHDA and CDR2 SQIVND (reference sequence). Deletions cut 3 bases from V and 7 bases from J, with 16 bases between. CDR3 length: 15 residues. Constant-segment primers and 5'RACE yielded cDNA libraries for TCR alpha and TCR beta, each carrying sample barcodes and UMIs. TCRdb re-called the 5' RACE reads through MiXCR, storing one row per CDR3 protein. In the table there are roughly 110,000 distinct CDR3 sequences, approximately 15% of which are singletons. The sequence was collected from a man in his late teens or twenties who had mild COVID-19 (a few samples of this study predate the infection). Cell type and time point are not known. The chain couples TRBV19 to TRBJ2-4; tentatively, D is TRBD1 (5 bases). Specimen: PBMCs or a T cell subset sorted from them (not recorded which). The DNA for the CDR3 is TGTGCCAGTAGTATCGCGGCAGGGCAATCGAACATTCAGTACTTC. The encoded protein is CASSIAAGQSNIQYF.